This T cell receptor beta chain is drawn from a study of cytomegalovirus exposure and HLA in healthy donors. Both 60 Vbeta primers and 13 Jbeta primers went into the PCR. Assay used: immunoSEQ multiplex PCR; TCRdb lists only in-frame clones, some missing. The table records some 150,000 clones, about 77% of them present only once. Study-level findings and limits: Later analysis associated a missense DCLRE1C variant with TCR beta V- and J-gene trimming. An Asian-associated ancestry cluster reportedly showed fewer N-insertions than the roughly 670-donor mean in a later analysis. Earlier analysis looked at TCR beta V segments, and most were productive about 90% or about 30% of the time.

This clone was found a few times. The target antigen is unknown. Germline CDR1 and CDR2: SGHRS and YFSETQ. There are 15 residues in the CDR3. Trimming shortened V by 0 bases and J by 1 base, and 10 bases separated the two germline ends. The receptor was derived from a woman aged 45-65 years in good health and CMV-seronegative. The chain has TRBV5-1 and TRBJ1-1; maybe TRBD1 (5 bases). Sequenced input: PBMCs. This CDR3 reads CASSLGWGENTEAFF. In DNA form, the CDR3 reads TGCGCCAGCAGCTTGGGCTGGGGCGAGAACACTGAAGCTTTCTTT.